This TCR beta chain is drawn from a study of cytomegalovirus exposure and HLA in healthy donors. Points from the study as a whole: It emerged from a later analysis that several of the most significant clusters appeared to be linked to common viral pathogens. In a later analysis, at a false discovery rate of 0.05, 15,000 to 20,000 TCR beta sequences matched HLA alleles. For most TCR beta V segments, an earlier analysis put the productive rate at about 87% or about 30% of the time.

Primers: 60 Vbeta forward and 13 Jbeta reverse. Only in-frame clones appear in the TCRdb table, and some are missing; sequencing was by immunoSEQ multiplex PCR. This sample has roughly 86,000 clones, with around 79% found just once. Turning to this clone: Its antigen remains unidentified.

V lost 3 bases and J lost 5, with 14 bases in between. The V gene's germline CDR1 is SGHTA and CDR2 FQGTGA. The CDR3 extends over 15 amino acids. This receptor was taken from a female donor in good health and CMV-seronegative. The sequencing sample was made of PBMCs. The rearrangement uses TRBV7-3 and TRBJ2-1; tentative D call: TRBD2 (5 bases). CDR3 DNA sequence: TGTGCCAGCAGCTTTGGCCTAGCCCGAAACAATGAGCAGTTCTTC. Translated: CASSFGLARNNEQFF.